One and the same sample provided the 15 T cell receptor beta chains below, sequenced in a study of cytomegalovirus exposure and HLA in healthy donors. The PCR was carried out with 60 Vbeta primers and 13 Jbeta primers. Here immunoSEQ multiplex PCR was the method, and the copy in TCRdb shows in-frame clones only, minus some. The table has under 150,000 clones, about three quarters seen once. The source material was PBMCs. Receptors were obtained from a male donor in good health and CMV-seropositive.

This clone was seen only a few times. J is TRBJ1-2 and V is TRBV18, with TRBD1 matching 7 bases. V lost 3 bases to trimming and J lost 3 bases; unmatched junction nucleotides: 4. This CDR3 is built from 14 residues. CDR1 and CDR2 (germline): KGHSH, LQKENI. The CDR3 region has the DNA TGTGCCAGCTCACCTGGGACAGTCTACTATGGCTACACCTTC. Translated, it gives CASSPGTVYYGYTF. Full variable domain (missing parts from reference TRBV18 and TRBJ1-2): NAGVMQNPRHLVRRRGQEARLRCSPMKGHSHVYWYRQLPEEGLKFMVYLQKENIIDESGMPKERFSAEFPKEGPSILRIQQVVRGDSAAYFCASSPGTVYYGYTFGSGTRLTVV.

This chain's CDR3 is CASSLAPRQGGSPLHF. In DNA form, the CDR3 reads TGTGCCAGCAGCTTGGCCCCCCGACAGGGTGGGTCACCCCTCCACTTT. V is TRBV5-4 and J is TRBJ1-6, with TRBD1 matching over 7 bases. This CDR3 has 16 amino acids. The ends lost 0 bases at V and 10 bases at J; junction bases unmatched: 10. Germline V gene sequence: CDR1 SGHNT, CDR2 YYREEE (reference sequence).

This clone showed up just once. This chain joins TRBV11-3 and TRBJ2-2; 7 bases are shared with TRBD1. V dropped 3 bases and J dropped 5; count of bases not matched to a gene: 9. This CDR3 is 16 amino acids long. Looked up from germline, CDR1 is SGHNT and CDR2 is YENEEA. The CDR3 loop is CASSFGETGSTGELFF. The CDR3 nucleotides read TGTGCCAGCAGCTTTGGGGAGACAGGGTCGACCGGGGAGCTGTTTTTT. Full variable domain (missing parts from reference TRBV11-3 and TRBJ2-2): EAGVVQSPRYKIIEKKQPVAFWCNPISGHNTLYWYLQNLGQGPELLIRYENEEAVDDSQLPKDRFSAERLKGVDSTLKIQPAELGDSAVYLCASSFGETGSTGELFFGEGSRLTVL.

The chain links TRBV6-1 to TRBJ2-7; 9 nucleotides line up with TRBD1. V was pared by 4 bases and J by 5 bases, with 9 bases of the junction left unmatched. CDR1 MNHNS and CDR2 SASEGT come from the germline V gene. This CDR3 is built from 15 residues. The CDR3 nucleotides are TGTGCCAGCAGTGCCCGGGACAGGGAGTTGAACGAGCAGTACTTC. Translating gives CASSARDRELNEQYF.

The rearrangement uses TRBV19 and TRBJ2-7; D is possibly TRBD2 (5 bases). The ends were cut back, 3 bases at V and 5 bases at J, with 17 bases in the middle. The CDR3 runs to 15 residues. CDR1 and CDR2 (germline): LNHDA, SQIVND (reference sequence). Here the CDR3 reads CASSITGNQLNEQYF. The CDR3 DNA reads TGTGCCAGTAGTATTACGGGAAATCAACTTAACGAGCAGTACTTC.

The chain links TRBV11-2 to TRBJ2-7; 10 positions agree with TRBD2. V trimming: 1 base; J trimming: 4 bases; junction bases outside the gene matches: 4. Germline V gene lookup returns CDR1 SGHAT and CDR2 FQNNGV. This CDR3 is 15 amino acids long. Written as DNA, the CDR3 is TGTGCCAGCAGCTTAGCTAGCGGGGGTTGGTACGAGCAGTACTTC. It specifies CASSLASGGWYEQYF.

The V and J genes are TRBV7-6 and TRBJ2-7; 10 bases align to TRBD1. The germline V gene has CDR1 SGHVS and CDR2 FNYEAQ. V shed 5 bases and J 7 bases; nucleotides not matched to a gene: 8. CDR3 length: 14 residues. The CDR3 DNA reads TGTGCCAGCAGCAGGGGGGACAGGGGTGAAGAGCAGTACTTC. Translated, it gives CASSRGDRGEEQYF.

This clone has a handful of counts. The CDR3, as DNA: TGTGCCAGCAGTGACGGGACTAGCAACACCGGGGAGCTGTTTTTT. Translated, it gives CASSDGTSNTGELFF. The chain recombines TRBV6-4 with TRBJ2-2, with 9 nucleotides matching TRBD2. The CDR3 has 15 amino acids. The trim removed 2 bases at V and 2 bases at J, leaving 0 bases unmatched. CDR1 is MRHNA, CDR2 SNTAGT, per germline.

The CDR3 sequence is CASSQGQGGTEAFF. The CDR3 nucleotides are TGTGCCAGCTCCCAGGGGCAGGGGGGAACTGAAGCTTTCTTT. The J gene is TRBJ1-1, the V gene TRBV18, with 7 bases fitting TRBD1. V shed 6 bases and J 5 bases; nucleotides not matched to a gene: 9. In germline, CDR1 is KGHSH, CDR2 LQKENI. The length of the CDR3 is 14 residues.

In regard to this clone: The junction does not match germline at one end; this may be a read error. The rearrangement links TRBV5-6 to TRBJ2-6, with D possibly matching TRBD1 (5 bases). Germline assignment: CDR1 SGHDT and CDR2 YYEEEE. This CDR3 is 15 amino acids long. The CDR3 sequence is CASSFWTSGANVLTF. The CDR3 nucleotides are TGTGCCAGCAGCTTCTGGACCTCTGGGGCCAACGTCTTGACTTTC.

This chain connects TRBV2 to TRBJ2-7, with D possibly matching TRBD2 (6 bases). Trimming took 2 bases from V and 2 from J, leaving 10 bases between them. The CDR3 is 14 residues long. Germline V gene lookup returns CDR1 SNHLY and CDR2 FYNNEI. CDR3 region: CASSELGEAYEQYF. The CDR3 DNA sequence: TGTGCCAGCAGTGAACTCGGGGAGGCCTACGAGCAGTACTTC.

This sequence joins TRBV29-1 and TRBJ2-7, with 8 bases fitting TRBD2. With V trimmed by 0 bases and J by 2 bases, 9 bases remained unmatched. CDR1 and CDR2 from the germline V gene are SQVTM and ANQGSEA. The CDR3 extends over 16 amino acids. CDR3 in DNA: TGCAGCGTTGAAGATCCATTGCGGGGGGACCCCTACGAGCAGTACTTC. This sequence encodes CSVEDPLRGDPYEQYF.

This clone was counted between two and nine times. This chain joins TRBV5-8 and TRBJ1-1; no definite D call. CDR3 length equals 12 residues. The germline V gene has CDR1 SGHTS and CDR2 YDEGEE. Trimming took 0 bases from V and 3 from J, leaving 3 bases between them. CDR3 residues: CASSLVYTEAFF. The CDR3 DNA reads as TGTGCCAGCAGCTTGGTATACACTGAAGCTTTCTTT.

V is TRBV27 and J is TRBJ2-7; 12 bases are shared with TRBD1. CDR3 size: 15 residues. Germline CDR1 and CDR2: MNHEY and SMNVEV (reference sequence). V was clipped by 6 bases and J by 6 bases; unmatched bases: 9. CDR3 coding DNA: TGTGCCAGCAGCCCGGCCGGGACAGGGGGCTTCGAGCAGTACTTC. This sequence encodes CASSPAGTGGFEQYF.

The chain combines TRBV28 with TRBJ2-5, with 12 bases identical to TRBD2. This CDR3 has 15 amino acids. Germline loops: CDR1 MDHEN, CDR2 SYDVKM. Unmatched junction bases numbered 3, after V lost 3 bases and J lost 4 bases. CDR3: CASSFRLAGVETQYF. CDR3 DNA sequence: TGTGCCAGCAGTTTCAGACTAGCGGGAGTAGAGACCCAGTACTTC.